This T cell receptor beta chain came from a study of OX40 agonist ivuxolimab in advanced cancers. J lost 0 bases, V lost 2 bases, and 5 bases had no gene match. This CDR3 has 17 amino acids. Germline values: CDR1 SGHRS, CDR2 YFSETQ. Repertoires were generated with immunoSEQ multiplex PCR, while TCRdb's copy carries only in-frame clones and drops some. The sample lists roughly 48,000 clones, approximately 84% occurring once. This clonotype originated in an adult with an advanced solid tumor such as melanoma, head and neck, liver or kidney cancer. The chain links TRBV5-1 to TRBJ2-6, with TRBD1 matching 7 bases. The material sequenced was CD4+ or CD8+ T cells sorted from blood, taken in a trial of the OX40 agonist ivuxolimab. The CDR3 region has the DNA TGCGCCAGCAGCTTCGGGACAGCTCCCTCTGGGGCCAACGTCCTGACTTTC. Translating gives CASSFGTAPSGANVLTF.